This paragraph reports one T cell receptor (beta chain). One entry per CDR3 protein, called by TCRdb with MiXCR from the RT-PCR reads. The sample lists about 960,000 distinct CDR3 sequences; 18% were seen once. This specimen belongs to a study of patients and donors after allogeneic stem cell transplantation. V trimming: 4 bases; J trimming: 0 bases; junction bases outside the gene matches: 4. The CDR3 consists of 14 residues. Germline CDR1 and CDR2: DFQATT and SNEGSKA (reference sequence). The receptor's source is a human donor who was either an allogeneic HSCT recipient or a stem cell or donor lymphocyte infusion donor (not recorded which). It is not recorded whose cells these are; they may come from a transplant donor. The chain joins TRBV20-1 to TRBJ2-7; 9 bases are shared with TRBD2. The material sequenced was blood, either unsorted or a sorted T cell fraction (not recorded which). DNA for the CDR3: TGCAGTGCTAACGCGGGAGGGCCCTCCTACGAGCAGTACTTC. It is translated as CSANAGGPSYEQYF.